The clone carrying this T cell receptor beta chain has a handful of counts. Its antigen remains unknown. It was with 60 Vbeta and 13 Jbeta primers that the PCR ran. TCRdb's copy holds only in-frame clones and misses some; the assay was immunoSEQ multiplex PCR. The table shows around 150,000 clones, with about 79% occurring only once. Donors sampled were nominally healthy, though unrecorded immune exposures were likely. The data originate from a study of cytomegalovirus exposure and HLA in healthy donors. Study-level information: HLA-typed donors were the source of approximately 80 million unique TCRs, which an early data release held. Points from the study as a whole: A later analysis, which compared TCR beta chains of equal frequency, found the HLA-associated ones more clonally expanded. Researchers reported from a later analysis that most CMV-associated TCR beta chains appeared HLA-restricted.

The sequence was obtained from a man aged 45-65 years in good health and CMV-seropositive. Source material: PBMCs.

The chain's CDR3 is CASSPLASGRWTDTQYF. CDR3 coding DNA: TGTGCCAGCAGCCCCCTGGCTAGCGGGAGATGGACAGATACGCAGTATTTT. The chain couples TRBV5-6 to TRBJ2-3; 10 bases agree with TRBD2. V lost 4 bases to trimming and J lost 3 bases; unmatched junction nucleotides: 11. The CDR3 has 17 amino acids. Germline-derived CDR1 and CDR2 are SGHDT and YYEEEE. Together with reference TRBV5-6 and TRBJ2-3, the CDR3 gives the full variable domain: DAGVTQSPTHLIKTRGQQVTLRCSPKSGHDTVSWYQQALGQGPQFIFQYYEEEERQRGNFPDRFSGHQFPNYSSELNVNALLLGDSALYLCASSPLASGRWTDTQYFGPGTRLTVL.